The clone carrying this T cell receptor (beta chain) is a singleton in its sample. Which cohort a participant joined came from the clinical history participants gave. This entry is derived from a study of blood T cell repertoires in COVID-19. As handled by the study authors: Using reference gene primer amplification, nucleated cell counts were estimated. Profiling relied on immunoSEQ multiplex PCR, and the TCRdb table lists in-frame clones only, not all of them. V, J and clone size derive from that table, while D and trimming were established from the DNA sequence. The data show about 350,000 clones, almost 90% seen once. With V trimmed by 2 bases and J by 3 bases, 4 bases remained unmatched. CDR3 length: 15 amino acids. Germline V gene sequence: CDR1 MNHEY, CDR2 SMNVEV (reference sequence).

The receptor's source is a woman in her 30s who had been exposed to COVID-19. This chain connects TRBV27 to TRBJ2-3; TRBD1 aligns across 8 bases. Sequenced input: PBMCs or T cells enriched from blood (not recorded which). This CDR3 is CASSLTGGITDTQYF. Here the CDR3 DNA reads TGTGCCAGCAGTTTAACAGGGGGAATTACAGATACGCAGTATTTT.